This note documents a single T cell receptor beta chain sequence. No antigen is known for it. This PCR relied on a set of 60 Vbeta primers and 13 Jbeta primers. Here immunoSEQ multiplex PCR was the method, and the copy in TCRdb shows in-frame clones only, minus some. The sample includes about 130,000 clones, around four fifths seen only once; the top ten take approximately 1.5%. These data are taken from a study of cytomegalovirus exposure and HLA in healthy donors. Notes on the study in general: Most likely, a cluster of highly shared sequence variants arose as a sequencing artifact. Most of the TCR beta V segments (in an earlier analysis) were productive either about 90% or about 30% of the time.

Germline CDR1 reads SGHRS; CDR2 reads YFSETQ. The length of the CDR3 is 14 residues. V trimming: 7 bases; J trimming: 3 bases; junction bases outside the gene matches: 5. The source of this sequence is a female donor in good health and CMV-seronegative. The sequenced sample was PBMCs. The J gene is TRBJ2-1, the V gene TRBV5-1, with 9 bases identical to TRBD2. CDR3 residues: CASSGREGYNEQFF. DNA for the CDR3: TGCGCCAGCTCGGGGCGGGAGGGCTACAATGAGCAGTTCTTC.